The rows below give T cell receptor beta chains drawn from one sample of a study of PD-L1 blockade in urothelial cancer. Using immunoSEQ multiplex PCR, the repertoire was profiled, and TCRdb retains in-frame clones only, with some absent. The repertoire has more than 80,000 clones, about four fifths of them found once; the top ten carry around a tenth. The source was PBMCs, collected around atezolizumab (anti-PD-L1) treatment. These receptors were taken from a man aged 65 to 79 with urothelial cancer. Both conserved end residues are part of each CDR3. Fields, in order: J gene, clone size, D gene, V gene, CDR3 protein, CDR3 DNA. D genes are given only for firm matches. A clone size is listed for some rows: how often the clone was seen (once, few, many), or a class if it is expanded.

TRBJ2-1	NA	NA	TRBV30	CAWRRGGSSYNEQFF	TGTGCCTGGAGGAGAGGGGGTAGCTCCTACAATGAGCAGTTCTTC
TRBJ2-3	NA	TRBD2	TRBV11-2	CASSLALAGGRPQYF	TGTGCCAGCAGCTTAGCACTAGCGGGAGGTCGTCCGCAGTATTTT
TRBJ1-4	NA	NA	TRBV11-3	CASSAQQGTNEKLFF	TGTGCCAGCAGCGCCCAACAGGGAACTAATGAAAAACTGTTTTTT
TRBJ2-2	NA	NA	TRBV5-1	CASSWGSTTGELFF	TGCGCCAGCAGCTGGGGCTCTACCACCGGGGAGCTGTTTTTT
TRBJ1-5	NA	NA	TRBV6-5	CASSYTRNQPQHF	TGTGCCAGCAGTTACACCAGAAATCAGCCCCAGCATTTT
TRBJ2-5	NA	NA	TRBV7-2	CASSLEANQETQYF	TGTGCCAGCAGCTTAGAAGCAAATCAAGAGACCCAGTACTTC
TRBJ1-2	NA	NA	TRBV15	CATSRTGVNYGYTF	TGTGCCACCAGCAGAACAGGCGTAAACTATGGCTACACCTTC
TRBJ1-1	NA	NA	TRBV19	CASSIQGSSTEAFF	TGTGCCAGTAGTATTCAGGGGAGTAGCACTGAAGCTTTCTTT
TRBJ1-2	NA	TRBD1	TRBV10-3	CAISAIRDRDGYTF	TGTGCCATCAGTGCCATCCGGGACAGGGACGGCTACACCTTC
TRBJ2-5	few	NA	TRBV27	CASSPRESETQYF	TGTGCCAGCAGCCCGCGAGAGTCAGAGACCCAGTACTTC
TRBJ2-7	NA	NA	TRBV28	CASTQPGHNEVYEQYF	TGTGCCAGCACGCAGCCGGGACACAATGAGGTCTACGAGCAGTACTTC
TRBJ1-3	NA	NA	TRBV5-5	CASRTGSSGNTIYF	TGTGCCAGCAGGACAGGCAGCTCTGGAAACACCATATATTTT
TRBJ2-1	NA	NA	TRBV5-4	CASRISVSAYNEQFF	TGTGCCAGCAGAATATCGGTCTCTGCCTACAATGAGCAGTTCTTC
TRBJ2-7	once	TRBD1	TRBV7-3	CASSSVRDRATYEQYF	TGTGCCAGCAGCTCGGTCCGGGACAGGGCCACCTACGAGCAGTACTTC
TRBJ2-7	NA	NA	TRBV4-3	CASSQQVLANYEQYF	TGCGCCAGCAGCCAACAGGTCCTAGCGAACTACGAGCAGTACTTC
TRBJ2-2	NA	NA	TRBV9	CASSTTAVWTGELFF	TGTGCCAGCAGCACGACAGCTGTATGGACCGGGGAGCTGTTTTTT
TRBJ1-2	few	TRBD1	TRBV11-3	CASSLSQAGTDGYTF	TGTGCCAGCAGCTTGTCTCAAGCCGGGACAGATGGCTACACCTTC